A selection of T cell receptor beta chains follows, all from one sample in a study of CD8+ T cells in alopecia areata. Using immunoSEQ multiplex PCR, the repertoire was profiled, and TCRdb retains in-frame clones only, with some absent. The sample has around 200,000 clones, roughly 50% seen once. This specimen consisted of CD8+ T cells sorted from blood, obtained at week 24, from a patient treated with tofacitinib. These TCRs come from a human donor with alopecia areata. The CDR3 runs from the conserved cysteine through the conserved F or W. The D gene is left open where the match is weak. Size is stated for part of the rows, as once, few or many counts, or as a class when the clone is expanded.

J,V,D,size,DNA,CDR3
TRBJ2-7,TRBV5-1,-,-,TGCGCCAGCAGCTTGGGAAGCTCCTACGAGCAGTACTTC,CASSLGSSYEQYF
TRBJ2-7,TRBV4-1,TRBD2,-,TGCGCCAGCAGCCGGGTAGAAGCGGGGGGCGACTACGAGCAGTACTTC,CASSRVEAGGDYEQYF
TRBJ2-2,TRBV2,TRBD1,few,TGTGCCTCGGGACAGGCCACCGGGGAGCTGTTTTTT,CASGQATGELFF
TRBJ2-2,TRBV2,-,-,TGTGCCAGCAGTGAACCCGGGGAGCTGTTTTTT,CASSEPGELFF
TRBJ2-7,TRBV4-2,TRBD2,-,TGTGCCAGCAGCCCCAGGACTAGCGAGACATACGAGCAGTACTTC,CASSPRTSETYEQYF
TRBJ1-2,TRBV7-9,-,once,TGTGCCAGCAGCTCCTCCTTATATAACTATGGCTACACCTTC,CASSSSLYNYGYTF
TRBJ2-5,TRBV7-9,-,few,TGTGCCAGCACGGAGGGGGGACAAGAGACCCAGTACTTC,CASTEGGQETQYF
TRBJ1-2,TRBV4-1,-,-,TGCGCCAGCAGCCAAGATTTGCTTAACTATGGCTACACCTTC,CASSQDLLNYGYTF
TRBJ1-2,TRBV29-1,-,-,TGCAGCGTTGAACAGGGAGATGGCTACACCTTC,CSVEQGDGYTF
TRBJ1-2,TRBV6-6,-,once,TGTGCCAGCAGTTACTCGATTGAAGCCGACTATGGCTACACCTTC,CASSYSIEADYGYTF
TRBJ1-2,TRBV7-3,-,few,TGTGCCAGCAGCTTAACCGGTGGCGAAGGAGGCTATGGCTACACCTTC,CASSLTGGEGGYGYTF
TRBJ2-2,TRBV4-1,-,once,TGCGCCAGCAGCCACGACAGGACGAACACCGGGGAGCTGTTTTTT,CASSHDRTNTGELFF
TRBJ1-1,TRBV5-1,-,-,TGCGCCAGCAGCTTTAGCGGCACTGAAGCTTTCTTT,CASSFSGTEAFF
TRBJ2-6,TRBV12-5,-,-,TGTGCTAGTGGTTTTACCACAATATCGACAGTATCTGGGGCCAACGTCCTGACTTTC,CASGFTTISTVSGANVLTF
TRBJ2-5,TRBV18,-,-,TGTGCCAGCGCTAGGGAGGAGACCCAGTACTTC,CASAREETQYF
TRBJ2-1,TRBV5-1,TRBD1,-,TGCGCCAGCAGCTCTCCCGGGACAGGGACTCTGGACAATGAGCAGTTCTTC,CASSSPGTGTLDNEQFF
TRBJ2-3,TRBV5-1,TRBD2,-,TGCGCCAGCAGCTGGCGGGGGGGCGAACGCACAGATACGCAGTATTTT,CASSWRGGERTDTQYF
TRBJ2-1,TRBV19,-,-,TGTGCCAGTAGTGACGCCCCGGGGGTTGAGCAGTTCTTC,CASSDAPGVEQFF
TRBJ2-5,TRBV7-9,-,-,TGTGCCAGCAGTCCACGACTAATTGAGACCCAGTACTTC,CASSPRLIETQYF
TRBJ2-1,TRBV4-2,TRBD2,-,TGTGCCAGCGATAGCGGGGGGACCAACACATACAATGAGCAGTTCTTC,CASDSGGTNTYNEQFF
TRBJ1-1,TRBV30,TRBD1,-,TGTGCCTGGACCTTAGGGGGCACCACTGAAGCTTTCTTT,CAWTLGGTTEAFF
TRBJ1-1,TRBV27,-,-,TGTGCCAGCAGCCCTCGATTAAACAGGGAAGTCCTCGATACTGAAGCTTTCTTT,CASSPRLNREVLDTEAFF
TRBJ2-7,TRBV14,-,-,TGTGCCAGCAGCCAAGATTTTGGTAGCTCCTACGAGCAGTACTTC,CASSQDFGSSYEQYF
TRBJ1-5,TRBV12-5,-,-,TGTGCTAGTGGCGACGGCGGGGCCGGAGTTGACAATAGCAATCAGCCCCAGCATTTT,CASGDGGAGVDNSNQPQHF
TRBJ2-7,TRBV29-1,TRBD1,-,TGCAGCGCCTCAAAAACCGGGACAGTGTTCTACGAGCAGTACTTC,CSASKTGTVFYEQYF
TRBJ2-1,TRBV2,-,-,TGTGCCAGCGACACGAGCTCCTACAATGAGCAGTTCTTC,CASDTSSYNEQFF
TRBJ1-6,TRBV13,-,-,TGTGCCAGCAGCCGGACAGAATCACCCCTCCACTTT,CASSRTESPLHF
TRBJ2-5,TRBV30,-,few,TGTGCCTGGGTTCCGGACAGCCAAGAGACCCAGTACTTC,CAWVPDSQETQYF
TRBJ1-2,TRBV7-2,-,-,TGTGCCAGCAAGGCCGAACTTACCAACTATGGCTACACCTTC,CASKAELTNYGYTF
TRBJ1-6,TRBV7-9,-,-,TGTGCCAGCAGCTTAGCCAGCGGTCATAATTCACCCCTCCACTTT,CASSLASGHNSPLHF
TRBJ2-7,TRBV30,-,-,TGTGCCTGGAGTCCCTACCTACGGACGGAAAAGGGGTACGAGCAGTACTTC,CAWSPYLRTEKGYEQYF
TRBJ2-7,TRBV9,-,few,TGTGCCAGCAGCCCCACCGCGGGATACTACGAGCAGTACTTC,CASSPTAGYYEQYF
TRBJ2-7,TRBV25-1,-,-,TGTGCCAGCAGTGGCTACGAGCAGTACTTC,CASSGYEQYF
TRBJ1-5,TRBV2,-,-,TGTGCCAGCGGGGGGGACTTGGGGAATCAGCCCCAGCATTTT,CASGGDLGNQPQHF
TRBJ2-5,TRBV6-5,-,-,TGTGCCAGCAGTTACGGGTCCACAGGGCTGGGGGAGACCCAGTACTTC,CASSYGSTGLGETQYF
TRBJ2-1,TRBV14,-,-,TGTGCCAGCAGCCAATTTCAGGGCAATGAGCAGTTCTTC,CASSQFQGNEQFF
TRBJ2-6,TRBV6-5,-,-,TGTGCCAGCAGTTACCGGGCTGGGGCCAACGTCCTGACTTTC,CASSYRAGANVLTF
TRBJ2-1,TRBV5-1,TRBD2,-,TGCGCCAGCAGCTTTAGCGGGGGGCCAACCGACAATGAGCAGTTCTTC,CASSFSGGPTDNEQFF
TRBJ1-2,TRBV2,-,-,TGTGCCAGCAGTGAAGGGGGGCAGAGCTACACCTTC,CASSEGGQSYTF
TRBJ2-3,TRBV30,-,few,TGTGCCTGGACTACCGGGGCCGGCACAGATACGCAGTATTTT,CAWTTGAGTDTQYF
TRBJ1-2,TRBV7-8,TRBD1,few,TGTGCCAGCAGCTTCGACAGGGATGGCTACACCTTC,CASSFDRDGYTF
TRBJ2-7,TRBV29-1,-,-,TGCAGCGTTGACGACGGATACTACGAGCAGTACTTC,CSVDDGYYEQYF
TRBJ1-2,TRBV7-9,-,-,TGTGCCAGCACCCGGAGGGCCCTCGGCAGGAGCGGAGGCTACACCTTC,CASTRRALGRSGGYTF
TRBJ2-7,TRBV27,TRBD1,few,TGTGCCAGCAGCCCGTGGACAGGGTACTACGAGCAGTACTTC,CASSPWTGYYEQYF
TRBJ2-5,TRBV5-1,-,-,TGCGCCAGCAGCCCTCGGGGGTCACAGGAGACCCAGTACTTC,CASSPRGSQETQYF
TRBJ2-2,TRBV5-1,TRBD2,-,TGCGCCAGCAGCTTCGCGGGGGCCGGGGAGCTGTTTTTT,CASSFAGAGELFF
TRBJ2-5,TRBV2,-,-,TGTGCCAGCAGTGAAAATTGGGGCAGGGGAAGAGAGACCCAGTACTTC,CASSENWGRGRETQYF
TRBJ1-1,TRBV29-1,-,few,TGCAGCGTGGGTCAGGGGCCCACTGAAGCTTTCTTT,CSVGQGPTEAFF
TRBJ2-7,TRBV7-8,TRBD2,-,TGTGCCAGCAGCTTAGCCGGAGCTAGCGGGGGTTACGAGCAGTACTTC,CASSLAGASGGYEQYF
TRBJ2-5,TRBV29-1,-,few,TGCAGCGTTTTATCGACAAGGAGGGAGACCCAGTACTTC,CSVLSTRRETQYF
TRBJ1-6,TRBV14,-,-,TGTGCCAGCAGCCAATCTGATTCACCCCTCCACTTT,CASSQSDSPLHF
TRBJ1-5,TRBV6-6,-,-,TGTGCCAGCAGTTATGGGAATCAGCCCCAGCATTTT,CASSYGNQPQHF